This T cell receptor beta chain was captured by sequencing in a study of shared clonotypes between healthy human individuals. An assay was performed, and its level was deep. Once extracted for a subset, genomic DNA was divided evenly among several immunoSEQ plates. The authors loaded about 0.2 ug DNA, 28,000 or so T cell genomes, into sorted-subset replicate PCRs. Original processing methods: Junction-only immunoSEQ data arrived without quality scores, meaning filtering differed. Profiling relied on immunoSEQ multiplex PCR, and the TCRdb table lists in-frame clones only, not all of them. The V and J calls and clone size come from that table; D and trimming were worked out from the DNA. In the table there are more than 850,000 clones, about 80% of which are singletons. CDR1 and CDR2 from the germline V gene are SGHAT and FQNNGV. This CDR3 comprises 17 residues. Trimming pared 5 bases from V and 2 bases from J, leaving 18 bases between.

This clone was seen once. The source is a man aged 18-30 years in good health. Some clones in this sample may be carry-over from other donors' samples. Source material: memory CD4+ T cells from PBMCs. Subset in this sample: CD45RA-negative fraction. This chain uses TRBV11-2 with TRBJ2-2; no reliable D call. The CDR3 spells CASSPPDPTINTGELFF. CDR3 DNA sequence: TGTGCCAGCAGCCCCCCGGATCCCACAATTAACACCGGGGAGCTGTTTTTT.